The present entry profiles one T cell receptor beta chain with its context. Its antigen is not yet known. No base qualities exist here, and no much larger clone lies one base off it. This record belongs to a study of shared clonotypes between healthy human individuals (dated by TCRdb to about 2020). Context from the whole study: The cohort comprised two women and a few men aged 18 to 49 years. Libraries were prepared and TCR repertoires were sequenced by different laboratories using diverse techniques, in order to increase sequencing depth and limit assay-specific biases. Leukapheresis yielded between about 0.85 and 10 billion PBMCs per donor. To estimate repertoire size and how much clonotypes are shared between individuals, the study performed deep sequencing of blood TCR repertoires from 4 to 6 healthy adults. The investigation overall reported the following: Because the study included only a small number of donors, the genetic and exposure-history diversity represented was limited. Sampling was limited to blood, and TCR repertoires in tissue likely differ from TCR repertoires in blood. Pairwise subsampling led to the expectation that sequencing depth would affect the degree of clonotype sharing among donors.

The donors were healthy, HIV-negative adults with no recently reported acute infections or vaccinations. Only Caucasian adults living in Nashville, Tennessee, USA were represented among the donors. For unsorted samples, tens of millions of PBMCs were counted, and genomic DNA was extracted using the QIAamp DNA Blood Mini kit. Blood was obtained by leukapheresis, after which PBMCs were separated by Ficoll-Histopaque density gradient centrifugation and cryopreserved in liquid nitrogen vapor phase. Using the deep immunoSEQ assay, TCR CDR3 regions were amplified from genomic DNA by multiplex PCR. For each cell subset, the extracted genomic DNA was distributed evenly across all wells of several immunoSEQ 96-well plates, and each plate served as one replicate. For unsorted PBMC, 250 to 350 ng genomic DNA, equal to tens of thousands of T cell genomes, was loaded into each replicate PCR. Ten immunoSEQ deep assay plates were used to sequence the unsorted PBMC genomic DNA. Purified libraries were quantified with a Qubit 3.0 fluorometer, sized on a Bioanalyzer 2100, and re-quantified with the KAPA Library Quantification kit. Each immunoSEQ 96-well plate was sequenced on its own single-read 150-cycle Illumina NextSeq 550 flow cell. In the source study's methods: Because only junctional sequences without quality scores were contained in the immunoSEQ output, filtering matching that applied to full-length reads could not be performed. Sequences were annotated with PyIR, a Python wrapper for IgBLAST v1.9, using IMGT germline references to assign V/J genes and CDR3. Reads with weak V/J assignments (E-value above 1e-6), missing CDR3, stop codons, out-of-frame junctions, or ambiguous translated residues were removed. V3J clonotypes were defined as sequences sharing the same inferred V gene, J gene, and CDR3 amino acid sequence. Percentage overlap between repertoires was computed as shared unique clonotypes divided by the size of the smaller repertoire. Three approaches were used to assess repertoire richness: RTK rarefaction, the Chao1 estimator, and Recon v2.1 estimates of unobserved clonotypes. TCRdb provides this immuneACCESS table in a form limited to in-frame rearrangements. Some clones are lacking; in checked studies, under half of them reflect an unresolved V gene, and why the rest are absent is not known. From that table come the V and J calls and clone size; the DNA was used to work out D and trimming. For this sample there are about half a million clones; 77% appear just once. The ten largest make up around 12% of the sample.

Sequencing was performed on PBMCs. This clonotype originated in a middle-aged woman in good health. Some clones in this sample may be carry-over from other donors' samples.

The DNA is TGTGCCAGCAGCTTAGCGAGCGGGACCTACGAGCAGTACTTC. Translated, it reads CASSLASGTYEQYF. The receptor chain draws on TRBV11-2 and TRBJ2-7; a stretch of 7 junction bases matches TRBD2. The cysteine opens and the phenylalanine closes a CDR3 of 14 amino acids. Left in the record is the CDR3 DNA by itself, 42 bases read in frame from the first base. CDR1 SGHAT and CDR2 FQNNGV were looked up in the germline V gene. Trimming takes 1 base off V and 2 bases off J; junction bases not matched to a gene: 2.